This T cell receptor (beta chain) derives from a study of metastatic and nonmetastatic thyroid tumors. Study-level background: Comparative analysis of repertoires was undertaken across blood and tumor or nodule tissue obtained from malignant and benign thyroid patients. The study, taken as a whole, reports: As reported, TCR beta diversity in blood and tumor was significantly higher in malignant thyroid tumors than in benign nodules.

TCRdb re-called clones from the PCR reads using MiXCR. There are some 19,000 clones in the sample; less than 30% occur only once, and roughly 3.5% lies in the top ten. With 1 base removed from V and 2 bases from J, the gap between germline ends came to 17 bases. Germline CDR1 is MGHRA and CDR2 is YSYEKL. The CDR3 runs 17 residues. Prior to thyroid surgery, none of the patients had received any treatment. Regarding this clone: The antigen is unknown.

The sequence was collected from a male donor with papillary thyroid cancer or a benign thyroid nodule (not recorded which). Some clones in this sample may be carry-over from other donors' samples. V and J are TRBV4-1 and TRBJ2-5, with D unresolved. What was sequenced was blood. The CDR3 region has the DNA TGCGCCAGCAGCCAAGGCATGGCAGGACCCCTGCAAGAGACCCAGTACTTC. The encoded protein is CASSQGMAGPLQETQYF.